This T cell receptor (beta chain) appears in the sequencing data of a study of tissue T cells after allogeneic stem cell transplantation. Details on this clone: Antigen specificity is unknown.

This CDR3 has 14 amino acids. Between the trimmed V and J ends, which lost 7 bases and 8 bases, there was a span of 20 bases. Germline V lookup: CDR1 MNHEY, CDR2 SVGAGI. TCRbeta CDR3 was sequenced at survey depth with template counts. Sequencing was performed with immunoSEQ multiplex PCR; in TCRdb, only in-frame clones are kept and a portion is missing. This sample yields about 9,400 clones, of which 50% to 75% are seen a single time; approximately 24% belongs to the top ten. Study-wide points: Anatomically similar tissues had similar TCR repertoires within each patient. Only a limited share of tissue TCRs appeared in blood or spleen.

Autopsy tissues included GI tract, liver, skin and lymphoid organs. This chain joins TRBV6-5 and TRBJ1-2; D may be TRBD1 (5 bases). The sequencing used tissue from the stomach, collected at autopsy. The clonotype originates from a male donor aged 60 or over with lung cancer. The CDR3 DNA is TGTGCCAGCAAGCAGGGCCTCGAGTTATTAGGCTACACCTTC. It specifies CASKQGLELLGYTF.